Sequencing of this TCR beta chain was carried out in a study of T cells in Graves' hyperthyroidism and ophthalmopathy. As for the study in general: The authors collected peripheral blood at initial diagnosis, before any treatment. Study findings and constraints: Among clonotypes expanded in thyroid above 0.001, most were also found in blood. Ophthalmopathy was distinguished from stable hyperthyroidism by 13 V-J signatures.

A word on this clonotype: Its antigen is unknown.

CDR1 and CDR2 from the germline V gene are LNHDA and SQIVND (reference sequence). Deletions cut 5 bases from V and 6 bases from J, with 13 bases between. This CDR3 has 13 residues. The authors took PBMCs from 10 ml fresh peripheral blood. Researchers amplified the TCR beta CDR3 regions from RNA transcripts. HTBI primers drove first-round RT-PCR of the TCR CDR3. In TCRdb, the multiplex PCR reads were re-called with MiXCR into one record per CDR3 protein. Among fewer than 350,000 distinct CDR3 sequences listed, around a sixth were seen once. This receptor was identified in a woman aged 45 to 65 with Graves' hyperthyroidism. Sequencing used blood. The chain couples TRBV19 to TRBJ1-1, with D perhaps TRBD1 (6 bases). CDR3 in DNA: TGTGCCAGTAGTCACGGGACAATCGCTGAAGCTTTCTTT. It codes for CASSHGTIAEAFF.